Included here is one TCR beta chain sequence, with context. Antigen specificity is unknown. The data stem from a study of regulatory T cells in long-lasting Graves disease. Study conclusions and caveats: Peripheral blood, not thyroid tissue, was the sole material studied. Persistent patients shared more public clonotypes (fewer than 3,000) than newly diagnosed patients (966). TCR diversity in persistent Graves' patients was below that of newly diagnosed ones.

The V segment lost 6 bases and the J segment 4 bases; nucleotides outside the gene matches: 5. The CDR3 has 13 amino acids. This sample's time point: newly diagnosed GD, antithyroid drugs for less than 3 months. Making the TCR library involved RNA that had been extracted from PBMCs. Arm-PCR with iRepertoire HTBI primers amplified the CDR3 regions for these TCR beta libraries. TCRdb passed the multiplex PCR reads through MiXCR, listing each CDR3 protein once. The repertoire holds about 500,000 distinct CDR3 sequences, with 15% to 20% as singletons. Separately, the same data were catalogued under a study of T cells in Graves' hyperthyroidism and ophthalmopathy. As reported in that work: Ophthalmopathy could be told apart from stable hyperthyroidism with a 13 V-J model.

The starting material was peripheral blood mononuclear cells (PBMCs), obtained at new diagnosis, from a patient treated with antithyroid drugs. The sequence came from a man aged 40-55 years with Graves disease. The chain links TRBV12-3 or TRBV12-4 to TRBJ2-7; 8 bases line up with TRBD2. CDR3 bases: TGTGCCAGCAGACTAGCGGAGGGGTACGAGCAGTACTTC. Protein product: CASRLAEGYEQYF.